Below are 11 T cell receptor beta chains sequenced from a single sample in a study of blood T cell repertoires in COVID-19. Only in-frame clones appear in the TCRdb table, and some are missing; sequencing was by immunoSEQ multiplex PCR. The sample has 250,000 or so clones, 91% seen once. Sequences were obtained from PBMCs or T cells enriched from blood (not recorded which). The receptors derive from a middle-aged man who had been exposed to COVID-19.

The chain employs TRBV6-5 and TRBJ2-1; maybe TRBD1 (5 bases). V was cut by 2 bases and J by 2 bases, with 7 bases left in between. Germline assignment: CDR1 MNHEY and CDR2 SVGAGI. The CDR3 extends over 14 amino acids. CDR3 protein: CASSYRGAYNEQFF. Here the CDR3 DNA reads TGTGCCAGCAGTTACAGGGGCGCCTACAATGAGCAGTTCTTC.

The chain couples TRBV3-1 (or the pseudogene TRBV3-2) to TRBJ1-3; D might be TRBD1 (6 bases). Per the germline V gene, CDR1 is LGHDT and CDR2 is YNNKEL (reference sequence). The length of the CDR3 is 17 residues. V was pared by 0 bases and J by 2 bases, with 14 bases between. CDR3 amino acids: CASSQDHHGTTGNTIYF. The CDR3 nucleotides read TGTGCCAGCAGCCAAGATCACCACGGGACAACTGGAAACACCATATATTTT.

This clone was seen a single time. V and J are TRBV3-1 (or the pseudogene TRBV3-2) and TRBJ2-5, with TRBD2 matching over 15 bases. The CDR3 is 16 amino acids. Germline lookup yields CDR1 LGHDT and CDR2 YNNKEL (reference sequence). V was pared by 4 bases and J by 4 bases, with 4 bases of the junction left unmatched. The CDR3 here is CASSRTSGRVGETQYF. DNA of the CDR3: TGTGCCAGCAGCCGGACTAGCGGGAGGGTAGGAGAGACCCAGTACTTC.

The V and J genes are TRBV19 and TRBJ2-1; 7 nucleotides line up with TRBD2. Germline loops: CDR1 LNHDA, CDR2 SQIVND (reference sequence). The CDR3 is 14 residues long. V gave up 11 bases and J gave up 8 bases; unmatched junction bases: 15. This CDR3 reads CASRTRGTIDEQFF. CDR3 DNA sequence: TGTGCCTCTAGGACACGCGGGACTATTGATGAGCAGTTCTTC.

The rearrangement uses TRBV12-2 and TRBJ2-7; the listed D gene, TRBD2, was not tested against the DNA. TRBV12-2 is given as a pseudogene. CDR3 length: 16 residues. The CDR3 nucleotides are TGTGCAAGTCGCTTACCCACTCGTGCGGGGGCCTACGAGCAGTACTTC. It encodes CASRLPTRAGAYEQYF.

V is TRBV9 and J is TRBJ2-1, with 7 bases lining up with TRBD1. The CDR3 totals 14 residues. After removal of 4 bases from V and 3 bases from J, the junction contained 4 bases not matched to a gene. The germline V gene encodes CDR1 SGDLS and CDR2 YYNGEE. The DNA for the CDR3 is TGTGCCAGCAGCACCGGGACAGACTACAATGAGCAGTTCTTC. Residues: CASSTGTDYNEQFF.

The chain has TRBV9 and TRBJ1-2, with 8 nucleotides matching TRBD1. The germline CDR1 and CDR2 sequences are SGDLS and YYNGEE. The CDR3 totals 15 residues. V lost 0 bases, J lost 3 bases, and 4 bases stayed unmatched. Written as DNA, the CDR3 is TGTGCCAGCAGCGTAGCAAACAGGGGGGACTATGGCTACACCTTC. Protein: CASSVANRGDYGYTF.

The chain carries TRBV3-1 (or the pseudogene TRBV3-2) and TRBJ1-1, with D hard to call. The length of the CDR3 is 15 residues. CDR1 is LGHDT, CDR2 YNNKEL, per germline (reference sequence). The V end was cut by 4 bases, the J end by 3 bases, with 15 bases between. This CDR3 is CASSPRGGLYTEAFF. CDR3 in DNA: TGTGCCAGCAGCCCCCGGGGAGGATTATACACTGAAGCTTTCTTT.

The chain combines TRBV11-3 with TRBJ2-7; 9 bases map to TRBD2. This CDR3 contains 15 residues. J was trimmed by 4 bases and V by 2 bases; bases with no gene match: 6. The germline V gene encodes CDR1 SGHNT and CDR2 YENEEA. CDR3 bases: TGTGCCAGCAGCTTACATAGCGGGAGTGGTTACGAGCAGTACTTC. Translating gives CASSLHSGSGYEQYF.

The genes are TRBV14 and TRBJ2-3; D is unclear. Looked up from germline, CDR1 is SGHDN and CDR2 is FVKESK. V lost 1 base, J lost 4 bases, and 12 bases lay in between. This CDR3 region has 15 residues. CDR3 sequence reads: CASSQGLSSADTQYF. In DNA, the CDR3 is TGTGCCAGCAGCCAAGGACTGTCTTCGGCAGATACGCAGTATTTT.

The chain joins TRBV30 to TRBJ1-2; TRBD1 matches at 7 bases. Germline CDR1 is GTSNPN and CDR2 is SVGIG (reference sequence). Trimming took 0 bases from V and 1 from J; bases not matched to a gene: 20. This CDR3 comprises 20 residues. DNA for the CDR3: TGTGCCTGGAGTGTATTTTACCGCCCAGGGGGGTATGATGTTAACTATGGCTACACCTTC. Its translation: CAWSVFYRPGGYDVNYGYTF.